These 29 T cell receptor beta chains originate from one sample sequenced in a study of vaccination and CD4 T cells after COVID-19. Their antigens remain unidentified. Sequence data for DNA of cultured CD4+ T cells were generated by the Oncomine TCR Beta short-read assay. MiXCR, applied by TCRdb to the PCR reads, yields one record per CDR3 protein. The data contain about 12,000 distinct CDR3 sequences, roughly half of them singletons. Treatment here: roughly ten-day PBMC culture with coronavirus spike peptide pools or control peptides (ViraFEST assay). The sample consisted of CD4+ T cells from blood, cultured in vitro. The source of these receptors is a human donor who had recovered from COVID-19.

The CDR3 sequence is CASTRQVQNTEAFF. The CDR3 DNA is TGTGCCAGCACCCGGCAGGTCCAGAACACTGAAGCTTTCTTT. This chain connects TRBV2 to TRBJ1-1; D uncertain. In germline, CDR1 is SNHLY, CDR2 FYNNEI. The germline V and J ends were trimmed by 7 bases and 1 base, with 13 bases remaining between them. The CDR3 totals 14 residues.

This sequence joins TRBV10-1 and TRBJ2-7; no clear D gene. The ends were cut back, 7 bases at V and 0 bases at J, with 13 bases in the middle. This CDR3 is built from 14 residues. Per germline, CDR1 WNHNN and CDR2 SYGVQD (reference sequence). CDR3 DNA: TGCGCCAGCAATGACCACCGAAGCTCCTACGAGCAGTACTTC. Translated, it gives CASNDHRSSYEQYF.

This rearrangement joins TRBV19 to TRBJ2-2; D is unresolved. Looked up from germline, CDR1 is LNHDA and CDR2 is SQIVND (reference sequence). The CDR3 extends over 17 amino acids. V was pared by 5 bases and J by 2 bases, with 18 bases between. This CDR3 is CASSPDRTWPNTGELFF. The CDR3 coding sequence is TGTGCCAGTAGTCCCGACCGGACCTGGCCTAACACCGGGGAGCTGTTTTTT.

The chain employs TRBV11-2 and TRBJ2-2, with TRBD2 matching over 9 bases. In germline, CDR1 is SGHAT, CDR2 FQNNGV. This CDR3 spans 16 amino acids. The J segment lost 8 bases and the V segment lost 1 base, leaving 8 bases of the junction unmatched. The CDR3 sequence: CASSLVAGALTGELFF. CDR3 nucleotide sequence: TGTGCCAGCAGCTTAGTAGCGGGGGCCCTAACGGGGGAGCTGTTTTTT.

V gene TRBV21-1 combines with J gene TRBJ1-3; the D call in the table, TRBD1, was not verified against the DNA. TRBV21-1 is recorded as a pseudogene. This CDR3 comprises 18 residues. CDR3 sequence (DNA): TGTGCCAGCAGCAAAGTGGGGACAGGGGTCTTTTGTCCCCTGAATTTATATTTT. Protein: CASSKVGTGVFCPLNLYF.

V and J are TRBV6-1 and TRBJ2-2; no clear D. This CDR3 spans 16 amino acids. The germline CDR1 and CDR2 sequences are MNHNS and SASEGT. V was shortened by 6 bases and J by 0 bases, with 14 bases between the two germline ends. The CDR3 DNA is TGTGCCAGCAGGGTCAACCTCGATACGAACACCGGGGAGCTGTTTTTT. Protein sequence: CASRVNLDTNTGELFF.

This clonotype appeared a few times. The chain links TRBV7-8 to TRBJ2-7; 7 nucleotides match TRBD2. With V trimmed by 5 bases and J by 3 bases, 7 bases remained unmatched. CDR1 and CDR2 from the germline V gene are SGHVS and FQNEAQ. The CDR3 is 14 residues long. This chain's CDR3 is CASSPGGLDYEQYF. The CDR3 DNA is TGTGCCAGCAGCCCCGGGGGGTTGGACTACGAGCAGTACTTC.

This clonotype was seen more than once but under ten times. The rearrangement joins TRBV29-1 to TRBJ1-1; D is undetermined. Deletions cut 2 bases from V and 0 bases from J, with 7 bases between. In germline, CDR1 is SQVTM, CDR2 ANQGSEA. The CDR3 is 13 residues long. The CDR3 DNA reads TGCAGCGTTGAACAGAGTATGAACACTGAAGCTTTCTTT. Its protein product is CSVEQSMNTEAFF.

The chain carries TRBV2 and TRBJ2-3, with D perhaps TRBD2 (6 bases). V lost 5 bases and J 3 bases, leaving 15 bases between the germline ends. The CDR3 contains 15 residues. Germline CDR1 reads SNHLY; CDR2 reads FYNNEI. The CDR3 region has the DNA TGTGCCAGCAGTAAGGGTTTTAGCGGAACAGATACGCAGTATTTT. It is translated as CASSKGFSGTDTQYF.

The rearrangement links TRBV15 to TRBJ1-1; unclear D gene. Trimming stripped 0 bases from V and 0 bases from J, with 8 bases between. CDR1 and CDR2 from the germline V gene are LNHNV and YYDKDF (reference sequence). This CDR3 is 15 amino acids long. Here the CDR3 DNA reads TGTGCCACCAGCAGAGATTTGTTTCTGAACACTGAAGCTTTCTTT. Translated, it gives CATSRDLFLNTEAFF.

This clonotype was seen more than once but under ten times. The chain is built from TRBV12-3 or TRBV12-4 and TRBJ2-1; 9 bases agree with TRBD1. Losses at the gene ends were 6 bases for V and 4 bases for J; bases not matched to a gene: 13. The CDR3 sequence is 17 residues long. The DNA of the CDR3 is TGTGCCAGCAGCTCACCTCCGGGACAGGGATTGTACAATGAGCAGTTCTTC. It translates to CASSSPPGQGLYNEQFF.

A remark on this clonotype: The junction differs from germline at one of its ends, possibly a read error. The V gene is TRBV7-2, the J gene TRBJ1-6; D remains unclear. The length of the CDR3 is 16 residues. CDR1 SGHTA and CDR2 FQGNSA come from the germline V gene. CDR3 sequence reads: CANSYDTFWGNSPLHF. CDR3 DNA: TGTGCCAACAGCTATGACACCTTCTGGGGTAATTCACCCCTCCACTTT.

This chain links TRBV9 with TRBJ1-1; 10 positions match TRBD1. This CDR3 comprises 15 residues. V was clipped by 2 bases and J by 7 bases; unmatched bases: 8. Germline V gene lookup returns CDR1 SGDLS and CDR2 YYNGEE. The CDR3 coding sequence is TGTGCCAGCAGCGTCACCGGGACAGGGGTTGGTGAAGCTTTCTTT. As protein: CASSVTGTGVGEAFF.

This chain connects TRBV19 to TRBJ1-2; no reliable D call. This CDR3 is 15 amino acids long. Per germline, CDR1 LNHDA and CDR2 SQIVND (reference sequence). Between the trimmed V and J ends, which lost 4 bases and 0 bases, there was a span of 12 bases. CDR3 amino acids: CASSSERAANYGYTF. The CDR3 DNA reads as TGTGCCAGTAGTAGCGAGAGGGCGGCTAACTATGGCTACACCTTC.

The chain has TRBV12-3 or TRBV12-4 and TRBJ2-1; no definite D call. The CDR3 totals 17 residues. Trimming removed 2 bases from V and 4 bases from J, with 18 bases in between. For the CDR3, the DNA is TGTGCCAGCAGTTTAAGAAGAAGGAGCCAGGCTTACAATGAGCAGTTCTTC. Translating it yields CASSLRRRSQAYNEQFF.

The chain combines TRBV27 with TRBJ2-6, with D unresolved. Deletions cut 6 bases from V and 4 bases from J, with 16 bases between. The CDR3 runs 16 residues. Germline lookup yields CDR1 MNHEY and CDR2 SMNVEV (reference sequence). The CDR3 reads CASSSYPRTGANVLTF. CDR3 sequence (DNA): TGTGCCAGCAGCTCCTACCCGAGGACGGGGGCCAACGTCCTGACTTTC. The full variable domain, completed using reference TRBV27 and TRBJ2-6, is EAQVTQNPRYLITVTGKKLTVTCSQNMNHEYMSWYRQDPGLGLRQIYYSMNVEVTDKGDVPEGYKVSRKEKRNFPLILESPSPNQTSLYFCASSSYPRTGANVLTFGAGSRLTVL.

This rearrangement joins TRBV5-1 to TRBJ2-5; TRBD1 matches 9 bases. The germline V gene has CDR1 SGHRS and CDR2 YFSETQ. Losses at the gene ends were 4 bases for V and 1 base for J; bases not matched to a gene: 11. The CDR3 is made up of 17 amino acids. CDR3 loop: CASSPGTGSISQETQYF. CDR3 bases: TGCGCCAGCAGCCCGGGGACAGGGTCGATCTCCCAAGAGACCCAGTACTTC.

This clonotype was recorded a few times. J is TRBJ1-5 and V is TRBV6-1, with D possibly matching TRBD1 (5 bases). CDR3 size: 13 residues. V was trimmed by 3 bases and J by 4 bases, leaving 7 bases between them. Germline V gene lookup returns CDR1 MNHNS and CDR2 SASEGT. The CDR3 loop reads CASSDRANQPQHF. The CDR3, as DNA: TGTGCCAGCAGTGACAGGGCGAATCAGCCCCAGCATTTT.

This clonotype was observed a handful of times. The V call is TRBV11-2, the J call TRBJ1-2, with D unresolved. This CDR3 comprises 12 residues. Trimming left V 1 base short and J 6 bases short, with 6 bases between. Germline loops: CDR1 SGHAT, CDR2 FQNNGV. The CDR3 is CASSLGVDGYTF. Here the CDR3 DNA reads TGTGCCAGCAGCTTAGGGGTTGATGGCTACACCTTC.

This sequence joins TRBV5-1 and TRBJ2-2; 7 bases line up with TRBD1. V was pared by 4 bases and J by 0 bases, with 3 bases of the junction left unmatched. Germline V CDR1 and CDR2: SGHRS, YFSETQ. There are 15 residues in the CDR3. The CDR3 nucleotides are TGCGCCAGCAGCCACGACAGGGCGAACACCGGGGAGCTGTTTTTT. Its translation: CASSHDRANTGELFF.

By frequency in the sample, this clonotype is medium-sized. This chain joins TRBV7-6 and TRBJ1-6, with D tentatively TRBD1 (6 bases). From germline, CDR1 is SGHVS and CDR2 FNYEAQ. V was shortened by 5 bases and J by 5 bases, with 13 bases between the two germline ends. This CDR3 contains 15 residues. For the CDR3, the DNA is TGTGCCAGCAGCCTTAGGGGGACGGATAATTCACCCCTCCACTTT. Residues: CASSLRGTDNSPLHF. The full variable domain, in which reference TRBV7-6 and TRBJ1-6 provide the parts outside the CDR3, is GAGVSQSPRYKVTKRGQDVALRCDPISGHVSLYWYRQALGQGPEFLTYFNYEAQQDKSGLPNDRFSAERPEGSISTLTIQRTEQRDSAMYRCASSLRGTDNSPLHFGNGTRLTVT.

The genes are TRBV5-6 and TRBJ1-5; the match to TRBD1 covers 10 bases. This CDR3 has 14 residues. The ends lost 0 bases at V and 7 bases at J; junction bases unmatched: 1. CDR1 is SGHDT and CDR2 is YYEEEE in the germline V gene. The CDR3 sequence: CASSLGTGGQPQHF. The CDR3 region has the DNA TGTGCCAGCAGCTTGGGGACAGGGGGACAGCCCCAGCATTTT.

V and J are TRBV5-1 and TRBJ1-2, with TRBD1 as a possible D gene (5 bases). The CDR3 loop spans 13 amino acids. Germline V gives CDR1 SGHRS, CDR2 YFSETQ. V was trimmed by 4 bases and J by 8 bases, leaving 15 bases between them. CDR3 in amino acids: CASSAEFGGGYTF. DNA for the CDR3: TGCGCCAGCAGCGCCGAGTTCGGGGGAGGCTACACCTTC.

The V gene is TRBV3-1, the J gene TRBJ2-3, with 10 positions matching TRBD2. J lost 12 bases, V lost 4 bases, and 7 bases had no gene match. The germline V gene has CDR1 LGHDT and CDR2 YNNKEL (reference sequence). The CDR3 length is 13 residues. CDR3 in DNA: TGTGCCAGCAGCCGGAGCGGGGGGGATAACCAGTATTTT. This encodes CASSRSGGDNQYF.

Points on this clonotype: One base away lies a much larger clone, so this may be a sequencing read error. This chain joins TRBV7-9 and TRBJ2-3, with D perhaps assigned TRBD1 or TRBD2 (5 bases each). This CDR3 is built from 14 residues. Trimming took off 5 bases at V and 6 bases at J, with 15 bases between the two ends. Germline lookup yields CDR1 SEHNR and CDR2 FQNEAQ (reference sequence). CDR3 in DNA: TGTGCCAGCAGCATAGGGCCAGGGACCGATACGCAGTATTTT. Translation: CASSIGPGTDTQYF.

This clonotype was found once. The chain combines TRBV9 with TRBJ2-4; 8 bases map to TRBD1. This CDR3 spans 15 amino acids. J was trimmed by 6 bases and V by 3 bases; bases with no gene match: 8. In germline, CDR1 is SGDLS, CDR2 YYNGEE. CDR3 nucleotides: TGTGCCAGCAGCGAGCGGACAGGGTTTGGAAACATTCAGTACTTC. This codes for CASSERTGFGNIQYF.

V gene TRBV7-2 combines with J gene TRBJ1-1; 8 nucleotides align to TRBD1. The CDR3 is made up of 14 amino acids. Trimming removed 2 bases from V and 4 bases from J; junction bases left unmatched: 3. Per germline, CDR1 SGHTA and CDR2 FQGNSA. The CDR3: CASSLQGAGTEAFF. DNA of the CDR3: TGTGCCAGCAGCTTACAGGGGGCGGGCACTGAAGCTTTCTTT.

The V call is TRBV20-1, the J call TRBJ2-5, with TRBD2 matching 9 bases. Germline-derived CDR1 and CDR2 are DFQATT and SNEGSKA (reference sequence). The CDR3 is 18 residues long. With 4 bases clipped from V and 5 bases from J, the junction kept 20 bases outside the gene matches. The CDR3 DNA reads as TGCAGTGCTACTCCTAATACCGCCGGGACTAGCCGTGGTGAGACCCAGTACTTC. This gives the protein CSATPNTAGTSRGETQYF.

The chain recombines TRBV6-1 with TRBJ1-1; the match to TRBD1 covers 10 bases. V was pared by 6 bases and J by 8 bases, with 0 bases of the junction left unmatched. Germline lookup yields CDR1 MNHNS and CDR2 SASEGT. The CDR3 has 11 residues. This CDR3 reads CASRDRGEAFF. In DNA, the CDR3 is TGTGCCAGCAGGGACAGGGGGGAAGCTTTCTTT.